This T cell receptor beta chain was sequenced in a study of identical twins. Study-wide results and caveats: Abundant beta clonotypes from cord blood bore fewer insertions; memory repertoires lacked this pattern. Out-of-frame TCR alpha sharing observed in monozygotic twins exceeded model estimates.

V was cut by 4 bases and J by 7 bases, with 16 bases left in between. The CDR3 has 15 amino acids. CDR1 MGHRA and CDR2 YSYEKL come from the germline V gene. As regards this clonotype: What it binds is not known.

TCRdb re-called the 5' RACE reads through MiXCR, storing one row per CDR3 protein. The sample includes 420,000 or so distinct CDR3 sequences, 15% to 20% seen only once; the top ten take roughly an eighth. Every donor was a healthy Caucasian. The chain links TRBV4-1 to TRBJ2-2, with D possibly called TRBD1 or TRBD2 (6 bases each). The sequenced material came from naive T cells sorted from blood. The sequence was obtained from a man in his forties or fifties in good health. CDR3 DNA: TGCGCCAGCAGCCCAGCCCGGGGGCGCGGCGGGGAGCTGTTTTTT. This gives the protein CASSPARGRGGELFF.